Included here is one T cell receptor (beta chain) sequence, with context. This record comes from a study of shared T cell receptors in the human thymus. Repertoires were generated with immunoSEQ multiplex PCR, while TCRdb's copy carries only in-frame clones and drops some. The sample lists approximately 660,000 clones, roughly 90% occurring once. With 3 bases clipped from V and 1 base from J, the junction kept 2 bases outside the gene matches. CDR1 and CDR2 (germline): ENHRY, SYGVKD. This CDR3 is 15 amino acids long. These data are also associated with another study on human thymus T cells. That source reports: Donor material was obtained from healthy Finnish infants undergoing corrective surgery for congenital heart defects. Surgeons resected thymus tissue during corrective heart surgery. Biased V and J segment usage appeared in thymus and peripheral blood. Reports from related research described highly overlapping thymic repertoires among unrelated individuals.

Source material: thymocytes. The receptor comes from a boy under two years old with a congenital heart defect. The V call is TRBV10-3, the J call TRBJ2-3; 9 nucleotides match TRBD2. CDR3 nucleotide sequence: TGTGCCATCAGTGATCCTAGCGGGGGCACAGATACGCAGTATTTT. Translated: CAISDPSGGTDTQYF.